This T cell receptor (beta chain) was identified during a study of PD-L1 blockade in urothelial cancer. This clone was observed a few times. Produced via immunoSEQ multiplex PCR; TCRdb's table is partial and in-frame only. The repertoire consists of just over 20,000 clones, with about 90% occurring once and the leading ten covering around 16%. Germline CDR1 and CDR2: MNHNY and SVGAGI (reference sequence). V lost 5 bases and J lost 3; bases outside the gene matches: 5. The CDR3 has 14 residues. This specimen consisted of PBMCs, obtained around atezolizumab (anti-PD-L1) treatment. The receptor was isolated from a woman aged 55-70 years with urothelial cancer. The V gene is TRBV6-6, the J gene TRBJ2-7, with 9 bases identical to TRBD1. The CDR3 nucleotides read TGTGCCAGCAGTCCGGGACAGGGACACTACGAGCAGTACTTC. This encodes CASSPGQGHYEQYF.